Following are 9 T cell receptor beta chains from one sample sequenced in a study of T cells in severe cutaneous drug reactions. Libraries were made by iRepertoire multiplex PCR with TCR subtype-specific primers for bulk and single-cell sequencing. TCRdb re-called the multiplex PCR reads and shows each CDR3 protein once, DNA omitted. This listing includes roughly 7,000 distinct CDR3 sequences. The donors had carbamazepine-induced Stevens-Johnson syndrome or toxic epidermal necrolysis. Sequenced input: cells from a skin blister. Receptors originate from a human donor with toxic epidermal necrolysis, a severe cutaneous drug reaction.

The chain uses TRBV28 and TRBJ1-1; TCRdb's assignment of TRBD1 cannot be checked, as there is no DNA. This CDR3 has 15 amino acids. Germline lookup yields CDR1 MDHEN and CDR2 SYDVKM. The CDR3: CASSGYREGVTEAFF.

This rearrangement joins TRBV28 to TRBJ2-7; no DNA is available, so the TRBD1 call from TCRdb remains unchecked. CDR1 MDHEN and CDR2 SYDVKM come from the germline V gene. The CDR3 loop spans 17 amino acids. The CDR3 spells CASSLDSGTGGEYEQYF.

The V gene is TRBV12-3 or TRBV12-4, the J gene TRBJ1-1. This CDR3 is 13 amino acids long. Here the CDR3 reads CASSLMWNTEAFF.

The chain uses TRBV28 and TRBJ2-3; TCRdb reports TRBD1, a call that lacks DNA to check it against. CDR1 MDHEN and CDR2 SYDVKM come from the germline V gene. The CDR3 loop spans 17 amino acids. This CDR3 is CASSSMDRGVSTDTQYF.

This rearrangement joins TRBV28 to TRBJ1-2; the D call of TRBD1 rests on TCRdb alone, since no DNA is present to check it. Per the germline V gene, CDR1 is MDHEN and CDR2 is SYDVKM. The CDR3 extends over 14 amino acids. Here the CDR3 reads CASSLTRQGHGYTF.

V gene TRBV5-1 combines with J gene TRBJ1-2. This CDR3 spans 14 amino acids. Germline CDR1 SGHRS, CDR2 YFSETQ. The CDR3 sequence is CTSSPPDTLYGYTF.

The chain recombines TRBV2 with TRBJ2-1; TCRdb calls TRBD2, which cannot be checked without DNA. The CDR3 consists of 14 residues. From germline, CDR1 is SNHLY and CDR2 FYNNEI. CDR3 protein: CASVGTSGGYEQFF.

V gene TRBV19 combines with J gene TRBJ2-1. The CDR3 is 13 amino acids. Germline lookup yields CDR1 LNHDA and CDR2 SQIVND (reference sequence). CDR3 in amino acids: CASSIKSLREQFF.

The CDR3 reads CAISHGGQGQPQHF. The genes are TRBV10-3 and TRBJ1-5. CDR1 is ENHRY, CDR2 SYGVKD, per germline. The CDR3 runs 14 residues.